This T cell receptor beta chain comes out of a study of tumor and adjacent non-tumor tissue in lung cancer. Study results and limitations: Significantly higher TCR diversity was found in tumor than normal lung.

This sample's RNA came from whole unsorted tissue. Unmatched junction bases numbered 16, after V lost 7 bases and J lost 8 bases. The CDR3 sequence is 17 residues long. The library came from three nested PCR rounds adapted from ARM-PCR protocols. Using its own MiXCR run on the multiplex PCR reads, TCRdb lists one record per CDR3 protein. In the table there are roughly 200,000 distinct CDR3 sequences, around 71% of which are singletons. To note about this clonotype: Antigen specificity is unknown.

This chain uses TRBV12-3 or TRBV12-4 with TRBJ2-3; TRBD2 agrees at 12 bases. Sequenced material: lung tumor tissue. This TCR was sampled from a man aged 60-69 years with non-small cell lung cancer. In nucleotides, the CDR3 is TGTGCCAGCACCCTACTAGCGGGAGGCCTCTACGGAGGTACGCAGTATTTT. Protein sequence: CASTLLAGGLYGGTQYF.